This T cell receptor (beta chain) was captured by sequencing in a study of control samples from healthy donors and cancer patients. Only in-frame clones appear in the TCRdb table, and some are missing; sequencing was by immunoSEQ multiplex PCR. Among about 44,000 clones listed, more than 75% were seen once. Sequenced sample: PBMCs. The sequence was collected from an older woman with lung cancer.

CDR3 nucleotide sequence: TGTGCCAGCAGTGTTGGGGATGGCTACACCTTC. Translation gives CASSVGDGYTF. The rearrangement joins TRBV12-3 or TRBV12-4 to TRBJ1-2; D call uncertain. The V end was cut by 5 bases, the J end by 6 bases, with 7 bases between. This CDR3 region has 11 residues.